Described below is a single TCR beta chain sequence and its context. This specimen comes from a study of radiotherapy plus CTLA-4 blockade in lung cancer. As for the study in general: Disease control was seen in over 25% of patients, objective responses in approximately 19%.

Here immunoSEQ multiplex PCR was the method, and the copy in TCRdb shows in-frame clones only, minus some. This table holds 30,000 to 40,000 clones, approximately 77% found once. CDR1 is SGHAT and CDR2 is FQNNGV in the germline V gene. The CDR3 length is 14 residues. Trimming stripped 1 base from V and 6 bases from J, with 11 bases between. This receptor was identified in a human donor with non-small cell lung cancer whose response to radiotherapy plus ipilimumab could not be evaluated. Sequencing was performed on peripheral blood, taken from a patient treated with radiotherapy plus ipilimumab. The genes are TRBV11-2 and TRBJ2-3, with no clear D. Written as DNA, the CDR3 is TGTGCCAGCAGCTTAGGCAGTGTCGGGGATACGCAGTATTTT. Amino acid sequence: CASSLGSVGDTQYF. The whole variable domain, filled in from reference TRBV11-2 and TRBJ2-3, reads EAGVAQSPRYKIIEKRQSVAFWCNPISGHATLYWYQQILGQGPKLLIQFQNNGVVDDSQLPKDRFSAERLKGVDSTLKIQPAKLEDSAVYLCASSLGSVGDTQYFGPGTRLTVL.